The T cell receptor beta chain under discussion was sequenced for a study of cytomegalovirus exposure and HLA in healthy donors. Findings of the study overall: The authors considered a cluster of highly shared sequence variants likely to be a sequencing artifact. It has been reported that TCR beta sequences accurately predicted the HLA-A and HLA-B alleles of most subjects.

Germline assignment: CDR1 MNHNY and CDR2 SVGAGI (reference sequence). V was pared by 6 bases and J by 1 base, with 15 bases between. There are 15 residues in the CDR3. In the case of this clone: As yet, its antigen is unknown.

Primers included in the PCR were 60 Vbeta and 13 Jbeta primers. Some clones are missing from TCRdb's copy, which holds only in-frame ones; the method was immunoSEQ multiplex PCR. The sample contains 150,000 to 200,000 clones, around 80% of which appear only once. The chain uses TRBV6-6 and TRBJ1-1; weak D call: TRBD1 (6 bases). The sample consisted of PBMCs. This TCR was recovered from a woman under 40 in good health and CMV-seropositive. CDR3 sequence reads: CASSPRQASNTEAFF. DNA for the CDR3: TGTGCCAGCAGCCCTCGACAGGCGTCGAACACTGAAGCTTTCTTT.